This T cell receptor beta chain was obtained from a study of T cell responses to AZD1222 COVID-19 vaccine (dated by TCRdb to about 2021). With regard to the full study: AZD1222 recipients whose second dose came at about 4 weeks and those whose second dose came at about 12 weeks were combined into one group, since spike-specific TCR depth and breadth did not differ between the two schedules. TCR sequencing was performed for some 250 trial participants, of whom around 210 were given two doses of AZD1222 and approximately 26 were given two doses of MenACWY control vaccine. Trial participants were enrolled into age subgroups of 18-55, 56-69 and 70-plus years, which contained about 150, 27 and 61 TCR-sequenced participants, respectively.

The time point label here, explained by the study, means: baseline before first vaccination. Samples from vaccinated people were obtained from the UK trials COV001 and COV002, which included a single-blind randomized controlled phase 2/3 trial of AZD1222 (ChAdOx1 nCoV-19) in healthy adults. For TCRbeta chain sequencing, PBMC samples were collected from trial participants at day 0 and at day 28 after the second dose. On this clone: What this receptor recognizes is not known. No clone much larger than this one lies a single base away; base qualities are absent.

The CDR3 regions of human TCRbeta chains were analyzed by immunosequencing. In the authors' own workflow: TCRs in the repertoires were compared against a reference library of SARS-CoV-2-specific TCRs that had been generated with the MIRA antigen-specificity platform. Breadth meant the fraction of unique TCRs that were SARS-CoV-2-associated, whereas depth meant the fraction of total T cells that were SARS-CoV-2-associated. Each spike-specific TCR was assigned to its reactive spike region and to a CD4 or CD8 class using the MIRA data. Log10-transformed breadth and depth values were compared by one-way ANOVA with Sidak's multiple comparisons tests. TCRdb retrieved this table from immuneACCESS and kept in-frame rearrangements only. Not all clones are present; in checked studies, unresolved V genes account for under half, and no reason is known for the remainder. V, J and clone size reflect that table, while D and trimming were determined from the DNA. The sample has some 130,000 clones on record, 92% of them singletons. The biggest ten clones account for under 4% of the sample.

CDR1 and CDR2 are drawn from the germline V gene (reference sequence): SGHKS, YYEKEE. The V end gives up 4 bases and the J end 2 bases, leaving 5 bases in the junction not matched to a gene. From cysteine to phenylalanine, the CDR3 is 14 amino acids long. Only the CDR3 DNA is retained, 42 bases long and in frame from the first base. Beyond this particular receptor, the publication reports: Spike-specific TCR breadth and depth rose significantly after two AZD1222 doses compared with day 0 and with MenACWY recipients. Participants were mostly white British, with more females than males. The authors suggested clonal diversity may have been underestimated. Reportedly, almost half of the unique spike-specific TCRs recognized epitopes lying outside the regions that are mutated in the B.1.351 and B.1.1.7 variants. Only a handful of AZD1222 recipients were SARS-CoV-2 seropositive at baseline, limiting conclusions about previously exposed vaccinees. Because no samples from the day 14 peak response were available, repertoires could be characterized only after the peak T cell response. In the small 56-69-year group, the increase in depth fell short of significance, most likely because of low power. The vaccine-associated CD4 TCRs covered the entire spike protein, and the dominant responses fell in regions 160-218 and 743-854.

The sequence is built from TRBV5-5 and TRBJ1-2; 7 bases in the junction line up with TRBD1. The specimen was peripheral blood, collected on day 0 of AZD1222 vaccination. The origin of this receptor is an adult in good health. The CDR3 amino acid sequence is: CASSPGQENYGYTF. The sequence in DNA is TGTGCCAGCAGCCCAGGACAGGAAAACTATGGCTACACCTTC.